The sequence of this T cell receptor beta chain was determined in a study of blood T cell repertoires in COVID-19. Study-level information: Acute and convalescent COVID-19 samples came from the United States, Italy and Spain. T cells, B-cell-depleted T cells, or PBMCs supplied cDNA or gDNA.

Authors' analysis steps: Cell counts per sample came from amplifying reference gene primers. Clones were read by immunoSEQ multiplex PCR, and TCRdb kept only the in-frame ones, dropping some. The V and J calls and clone size come from that table; D and trimming were worked out from the DNA. The sample shows about 78,000 clones, around nine tenths of them seen only once. Germline V lookup: CDR1 MGHDK, CDR2 SYGVNS. This CDR3 comprises 15 residues. The germline V and J ends were trimmed by 2 bases and 2 bases, with 10 bases remaining between them. Material for sequencing was peripheral blood. The sequence derives from a woman in her sixties with acute or convalescent COVID-19. The rearrangement links TRBV25-1 to TRBJ1-5, with D hard to call. CDR3 in DNA: TGTGCCAGCAGTGAAGCTGACTCGGGCAATCAGCCCCAGCATTTT. It codes for CASSEADSGNQPQHF.